The rows below give T cell receptor beta chains drawn from one sample of a study of molecular identifiers for immune sequencing clone quantification. MiXCR, applied by TCRdb to the PCR reads, yields one record per CDR3 protein. Among under 800,000 distinct CDR3 sequences, roughly 25% were seen once, and the ten largest hold 0.7% to 0.95%. Source material: naive CD8+ T cells from blood, with Jurkat cell RNA spiked in. Every receptor here comes from a human donor in good health. Some libraries in this study had Jurkat cell RNA spiked in. Both conserved end residues are part of each CDR3. Each record gives: D gene, V gene, J gene, clone size, CDR3 protein, CDR3 DNA. A D gene is named only where the DNA matches it firmly. Clone size is stated in some rows and not others, as once, few, many or a class when expanded.

.,TRBV20-1,TRBJ2-2,few,CSAVVPGSTGELFF,TGCAGTGCCGTAGTCCCAGGTTCCACCGGGGAGCTGTTTTTT
.,TRBV6-2/TRBV6-3,TRBJ1-1,few,CASSAYGLNTEAFF,TGTGCCAGCAGTGCCTATGGGTTGAACACTGAAGCTTTCTTT
.,TRBV4-3,TRBJ1-6,.,CASSQDWAGSASPLHF,TGCGCCAGCAGCCAAGATTGGGCAGGGTCCGCCTCACCCCTCCACTTT
.,TRBV28,TRBJ2-7,many,CASSLTVSLYEQYF,TGTGCCAGCAGTTTAACTGTCAGCCTCTACGAGCAGTACTTC
TRBD2,TRBV30,TRBJ2-1,few,CAWSVVAGGYNEQFF,TGTGCCTGGAGTGTAGTAGCGGGAGGTTACAATGAGCAGTTCTTC
.,TRBV5-4,TRBJ2-7,.,CASSLVEKAYEQYF,TGTGCCAGCAGCTTGGTCGAGAAGGCCTACGAGCAGTACTTC
.,TRBV12-3/TRBV12-4,TRBJ1-1,many,CASSFFRVNTEAFF,TGTGCCAGCAGTTTTTTTAGGGTGAACACTGAAGCTTTCTTT
.,TRBV7-6,TRBJ2-7,few,CASSFGADTYEQYF,TGTGCCAGCAGCTTCGGTGCAGATACCTACGAGCAGTACTTC
.,TRBV20-1,TRBJ1-3,few,CSAPGGPGNTIYF,TGCAGTGCTCCGGGGGGGCCTGGAAACACCATATATTTT
.,TRBV13,TRBJ1-1,.,CASSFPTEWEGAFF,TGTGCCAGCAGCTTCCCGACAGAATGGGAGGGAGCTTTCTTT
TRBD1,TRBV6-2/TRBV6-3,TRBJ2-7,few,CASSYGTGRHYEQYF,TGTGCCAGCAGTTACGGGACAGGGCGACACTACGAGCAGTACTTC
.,TRBV2,TRBJ2-5,.,CASSVASYQETQYF,TGTGCCAGCAGTGTAGCTAGCTACCAAGAGACCCAGTACTTC
.,TRBV4-1,TRBJ2-3,few,CASSRPGEDTQYF,TGCGCCAGCAGTCGACCTGGGGAGGATACGCAGTATTTT
.,TRBV5-1,TRBJ2-7,many,CASSLEPSGLAPYEQYF,TGCGCCAGCAGCTTGGAACCCTCTGGGTTAGCCCCCTACGAGCAGTACTTC
.,TRBV20-1,TRBJ1-5,many,CSAAIQGTGNQPQHF,TGCAGTGCGGCCATTCAAGGTACGGGCAATCAGCCCCAGCATTTT
TRBD2,TRBV5-6,TRBJ2-2,few,CASSWTTSFGPGELFF,TGTGCCAGCAGCTGGACGACTAGCTTTGGTCCCGGGGAGCTGTTTTTT
.,TRBV19,TRBJ2-2,few,CASNIGTGELFF,TGTGCCAGTAACATTGGCACCGGGGAGCTGTTTTTT
.,TRBV20-1,TRBJ2-3,.,CSAGNRAGPTPLTDTQYF,TGCAGTGCTGGTAATAGGGCGGGACCAACTCCCCTCACAGATACGCAGTATTTT
TRBD1,TRBV20-1,TRBJ1-2,.,CSAREEQGASNCGYTF,TGCAGTGCTAGAGAAGAACAGGGGGCATCTAACTGTGGCTACACCTTC
.,TRBV20-1,TRBJ2-7,few,CSARVPSAWNSYEQYF,TGCAGTGCTAGAGTTCCTTCGGCTTGGAACTCCTACGAGCAGTACTTC
.,TRBV6-6,TRBJ2-2,few,CASSYSKFSGELFF,TGTGCCAGCAGTTACTCGAAATTCTCCGGGGAGCTGTTTTTT
.,TRBV30,TRBJ1-1,many,CAWSPTEAFF,TGTGCCTGGAGTCCGACTGAAGCTTTCTTT
.,TRBV5-1,TRBJ2-3,many,CASSLDQGTTDTQYF,TGCGCCAGCAGCTTGGATCAGGGGACCACAGATACGCAGTATTTT
.,TRBV19,TRBJ1-5,few,CASSINFYQPQHF,TGTGCCAGTAGTATTAACTTTTATCAGCCCCAGCATTTT
.,TRBV6-5,TRBJ2-5,many,CASSYRASETQYF,TGTGCCAGCAGTTACAGGGCTTCGGAGACCCAGTACTTC
.,TRBV24-1,TRBJ2-3,many,CATSDFTTDTQYF,TGTGCCACCAGTGATTTTACCACAGATACGCAGTATTTT
.,TRBV12-3/TRBV12-4,TRBJ2-2,many,CASSSHEMLRNTGELFF,TGTGCCAGCAGTTCCCATGAAATGCTGAGGAACACCGGGGAGCTGTTTTTT
TRBD1,TRBV28,TRBJ1-1,many,CASSLSGQGEGNTEAFF,TGTGCCAGCAGTTTGTCGGGACAGGGTGAGGGGAACACTGAAGCTTTCTTT
TRBD2,TRBV7-2,TRBJ2-3,many,CASSLVLAGSTDTQYF,TGTGCCAGCAGCTTAGTTCTAGCGGGAAGCACAGATACGCAGTATTTT
.,TRBV4-1,TRBJ1-1,few,CASSGIAEAFF,TGCGCCAGTTCCGGGATCGCTGAAGCTTTCTTT
TRBD2,TRBV27,TRBJ2-7,.,CASSFGLAGGLKYEQYF,TGTGCCAGCAGTTTTGGCCTAGCGGGAGGACTGAAATACGAGCAGTACTTC
.,TRBV27,TRBJ2-3,.,CASRPDTTDTQYF,TGTGCCAGCAGACCCGACACCACAGATACGCAGTATTTT
TRBD2,TRBV19,TRBJ2-3,few,CASSIWASGASTDTQYF,TGTGCCAGTAGTATATGGGCTAGCGGGGCTAGCACAGATACGCAGTATTTT
TRBD1,TRBV11-2,TRBJ2-5,.,CASSSGDRGTQYF,TGTGCCAGCAGCAGCGGGGACAGGGGGACCCAGTACTTC
.,TRBV13,TRBJ2-7,many,CASSIGDEQYF,TGTGCCAGCAGCATAGGGGACGAGCAGTACTTC
TRBD2,TRBV28,TRBJ2-1,few,CASSFYREGYNEQFF,TGTGCCAGCAGTTTTTATCGGGAGGGTTACAATGAGCAGTTCTTC
.,TRBV4-1,TRBJ2-7,many,CASSPTPFYEQYF,TGCGCCAGCAGCCCTACACCATTCTACGAGCAGTACTTC
TRBD2,TRBV6-2/TRBV6-3,TRBJ2-7,few,CASSYSLAGGRYEQYF,TGTGCCAGCAGTTACAGTCTAGCGGGAGGACGGTACGAGCAGTACTTC
TRBD2,TRBV29-1,TRBJ2-2,many,CSVELAGVGVAGELFF,TGCAGCGTTGAGTTAGCGGGAGTAGGTGTGGCCGGGGAGCTGTTTTTT
TRBD2,TRBV4-1,TRBJ2-5,.,CASSPGTSGRALETQCF,TGCGCCAGCAGTCCCGGGACTAGCGGGAGGGCCCTAGAGACCCAGTGCTTC
.,TRBV12-3/TRBV12-4,TRBJ2-1,.,CASTSGPPNEQFF,TGTGCCAGCACCTCGGGACCACCTAATGAGCAGTTCTTC
.,TRBV4-3,TRBJ1-5,few,CASSQGRKNQPQHF,TGCGCCAGCAGCCAAGGACGGAAGAATCAGCCCCAGCATTTT
TRBD2,TRBV7-2,TRBJ2-1,few,CASSLIVAGARNEQFF,TGTGCCAGCAGCCTGATTGTAGCGGGAGCTCGGAATGAGCAGTTCTTC
.,TRBV5-6,TRBJ2-3,many,CASSLGARGPPTTDTQYF,TGTGCCAGCAGCTTGGGGGCGCGGGGGCCGCCGACCACAGATACGCAGTATTTT
.,TRBV6-5,TRBJ2-7,few,CATTAGGPYEQYF,TGTGCCACCACCGCCGGGGGGCCCTACGAGCAGTACTTC
.,TRBV4-3,TRBJ2-7,.,CASSQERTVPYEQSF,TGCGCCAGCAGCCAAGAGAGGACTGTGCCGTACGAGCAGTCCTTC
.,TRBV29-1,TRBJ2-5,many,CSVEKGRGQETQYF,TGCAGCGTTGAAAAGGGCAGGGGCCAAGAGACCCAGTACTTC